These 25 T cell receptor beta chains share one sample of origin, sequenced in a study of identical twins. TCRdb independently ran MiXCR on the 5' RACE reads; one entry per CDR3 protein. The table lists about 220,000 distinct CDR3 sequences, 7.5% of them singletons. This sample also appeared in a second study, on yellow fever vaccine responses in identical twins.

The sample consisted of memory (CD45RO+) T cells sorted from blood. These receptors were taken from a woman younger than 35 in good health.

The chain has TRBV12-3 or TRBV12-4 and TRBJ1-5; no clear D gene. The CDR3 sequence is 12 residues long. V shed 6 bases and J shed 5 bases, with 8 bases lying between them. The CDR3 is CASRKTDQPQHF. The CDR3, as DNA: TGTGCCAGCAGAAAAACGGATCAGCCCCAGCATTTT.

This clonotype was seen only a few times. CDR3 sequence reads: CATSEGGTVGHNEQFF. CDR3 DNA: TGTGCCACCAGTGAGGGTGGGACAGTTGGCCACAATGAGCAGTTCTTC. The chain couples TRBV24-1 to TRBJ2-1, with 7 bases fitting TRBD1. Germline loops: CDR1 KGHDR, CDR2 SFDVKD. CDR3 size: 16 residues. The junction had 10 bases not matched to a gene; V was cut back by 4 bases and J by 5 bases.

The chain uses TRBV18 and TRBJ2-7; a possible D gene is TRBD2 (6 bases). Germline lookup yields CDR1 KGHSH and CDR2 LQKENI. The germline V and J ends were trimmed by 4 bases and 3 bases, with 16 bases remaining between them. The CDR3 spans 15 residues. CDR3 protein: CASSLLGTEGYEQYF. The CDR3 nucleotides read TGTGCCAGCTCACTACTCGGGACGGAGGGCTACGAGCAGTACTTC.

In this sample, this clonotype turned up many times. J is TRBJ1-6 and V is TRBV20-1; maybe TRBD1 (5 bases). Between the trimmed V and J ends, which lost 2 bases and 7 bases, there was a span of 9 bases. Germline CDR1 DFQATT, CDR2 SNEGSKA (reference sequence). CDR3 size: 13 residues. The CDR3 region is CSARKAGNSPLHF. CDR3 in DNA: TGCAGTGCTAGAAAGGCAGGGAATTCACCCCTCCACTTT.

Many counts were recorded for this clonotype. The chain couples TRBV20-1 to TRBJ2-7; D tentatively fits TRBD1 or TRBD2 (6 bases each). Trimming removed 2 bases from V and 3 bases from J, with 14 bases in between. The CDR3 spans 14 residues. Germline CDR1 and CDR2: DFQATT and SNEGSKA (reference sequence). The DNA of the CDR3 is TGCAGTGCTAGAAAGGGGGACTTTATCTACGAGCAGTACTTC. It yields the protein CSARKGDFIYEQYF.

A few counts support this clonotype. This chain uses TRBV18 with TRBJ2-7; 7 nucleotides align to TRBD1. Germline lookup yields CDR1 KGHSH and CDR2 LQKENI. This CDR3 spans 13 amino acids. V shed 8 bases, J shed 2 bases, and the junction held 6 bases outside the gene matches. CDR3 bases: TGTGCCAGCGAAAGACAGGGTACCTACGAGCAGTACTTC. Its translation is CASERQGTYEQYF.

The J gene is TRBJ2-7, the V gene TRBV15; 7 nucleotides align to TRBD1. This CDR3 has 16 residues. After removal of 0 bases from V and 6 bases from J, the junction contained 11 bases not matched to a gene. Per germline, CDR1 LNHNV and CDR2 YYDKDF (reference sequence). In DNA form, the CDR3 reads TGTGCCACCAGCAGAGATCGACAGGGCCGGGCCGTCGAGCAGTACTTC. Protein: CATSRDRQGRAVEQYF. The whole variable domain, remainder taken from reference TRBV15 and TRBJ2-7, is DAMVIQNPRYQVTQFGKPVTLSCSQTLNHNVMYWYQQKSSQAPKLLFHYYDKDFNNEADTPDNFQSRRPNTSFCFLDIRSPGLGDTAMYLCATSRDRQGRAVEQYFGPGTRLTVT.

This clonotype was observed at least ten times. V is TRBV15 and J is TRBJ1-5, with a weak D call TRBD1 (5 bases). CDR3 length equals 16 residues. Per germline, CDR1 LNHNV and CDR2 YYDKDF (reference sequence). The V gene lost 0 bases and the J gene lost 5 bases, with 14 bases spanning the gap. The DNA of the CDR3 is TGTGCCACCAGCAGAGATGCCAGGGTAGCGGATCAGCCCCAGCATTTT. Its translation: CATSRDARVADQPQHF.

This clonotype has a handful of counts. The chain recombines TRBV7-2 with TRBJ2-3, with TRBD1 matching over 8 bases. Germline V lookup: CDR1 SGHTA, CDR2 FQGNSA. The CDR3 covers 15 residues. V lost 5 bases to trimming and J lost 2 bases; unmatched junction nucleotides: 6. CDR3 loop: CASSPRQGNTDTQYF. Here the CDR3 DNA reads TGTGCCAGCAGCCCGCGACAGGGGAACACAGATACGCAGTATTTT.

The chain employs TRBV29-1 and TRBJ2-7; unclear D gene. Germline V gene sequence: CDR1 SQVTM, CDR2 ANQGSEA. This CDR3 spans 13 amino acids. V lost 4 bases and J lost 3, with 13 bases in between. The CDR3 reads CSVGPGGFYEQYF. The CDR3 DNA sequence: TGCAGCGTTGGTCCCGGCGGATTCTACGAGCAGTACTTC.

This clonotype was counted many times. The chain joins TRBV27 to TRBJ2-1; 10 bases fit TRBD1. J gave up 5 bases and V 6 bases, and 4 bases lay outside the gene matches. The CDR3 is made up of 14 amino acids. The germline gives CDR1 MNHEY, CDR2 SMNVEV (reference sequence). The CDR3 coding sequence is TGTGCCAGCAGAAGACAGGGGGCTAACAATGAGCAGTTCTTC. Translation gives CASRRQGANNEQFF.

The V call is TRBV29-1, the J call TRBJ1-5; possible D gene TRBD1, 5 bases. The germline gives CDR1 SQVTM, CDR2 ANQGSEA. The CDR3 is 13 residues long. V dropped 4 bases and J dropped 3 bases, with 10 bases sitting between them. The CDR3 loop reads CSVARDDNQPQHF. CDR3 DNA: TGCAGCGTTGCACGGGACGACAATCAGCCCCAGCATTTT.

At least ten counts were recorded for this clonotype. J is TRBJ1-1 and V is TRBV28, with a possible D match to TRBD1 (5 bases). Deletions cut 4 bases from V and 9 bases from J, with 12 bases between. Germline loops: CDR1 MDHEN, CDR2 SYDVKM. The CDR3 is 12 residues long. The CDR3 here is CASSSGFRKAFF. The CDR3, as DNA: TGTGCCAGCAGTTCAGGGTTCAGAAAAGCTTTCTTT.

About this clonotype: With a much larger clone just one base away, this may be a read error. This sequence joins TRBV11-1 and TRBJ2-1; 8 positions match TRBD2. The CDR3 is made up of 18 amino acids. Per the germline V gene, CDR1 is SGHAT and CDR2 is FQDESV (reference sequence). Here the CDR3 reads CASGLGGSGSTLYNEQFF. The CDR3 nucleotides read TGTGCCAGCGGCTTAGGGGGGAGCGGGAGTACGCTATACAATGAGCAGTTCTTC. The variable domain in full, with the rest retrieved from reference TRBV11-1 and TRBJ2-1, is EAEVAQSPRYKITEKSQAVAFWCDPISGHATLYWYRQILGQGPELLVQFQDESVVDDSQLPKDRFSAERLKGVDSTLKIQPAELGDSAMYLCASGLGGSGSTLYNEQFFGPGTRLTVL.

This clonotype has a count of ten or more. This chain uses TRBV12-3 or TRBV12-4 with TRBJ2-2; the D is unclear. V was trimmed by 1 base and J by 1 base, leaving 10 bases between them. The CDR3 extends over 16 amino acids. CDR3 sequence: CASSLGGSLNTGELFF. CDR3 nucleotide sequence: TGTGCCAGCAGTTTAGGTGGCAGCCTGAACACCGGGGAGCTGTTTTTT.

Many counts were recorded for this clonotype. The J gene is TRBJ2-7, the V gene TRBV9; D remains unclear. This CDR3 has 12 residues. The V gene lost 1 base and the J gene lost 6 bases, with 8 bases spanning the gap. CDR1 is SGDLS, CDR2 YYNGEE, per germline. CDR3 bases: TGTGCCAGCAGCGTATTGGGAAGCGAGCAGTACTTC. Translated, it gives CASSVLGSEQYF.

In this sample, this clonotype turned up many times. The chain links TRBV29-1 to TRBJ2-5, with 8 positions matching TRBD1. Trimming at V came to 6 bases and at J to 3 bases, leaving 3 bases not matched to a gene. The CDR3 length is 12 residues. Germline CDR1 is SQVTM and CDR2 is ANQGSEA. The CDR3 sequence: CSVLTGEETQYF. The CDR3 nucleotides read TGCAGCGTCCTGACAGGGGAAGAGACCCAGTACTTC.

The V and J genes are TRBV7-8 and TRBJ2-2, with D perhaps matching TRBD1 (6 bases). The CDR3 consists of 16 residues. V lost 6 bases, J lost 6 bases, and 20 bases lay in between. Germline V gene sequence: CDR1 SGHVS, CDR2 FQNEAQ. The CDR3 reads CASRIRGHRTAGELFF. The CDR3 coding sequence is TGTGCCAGCAGGATCAGGGGACACCGAACCGCCGGGGAGCTGTTTTTT. Full variable domain (missing parts from reference TRBV7-8 and TRBJ2-2): GAGVSQSPRYKVAKRGQDVALRCDPISGHVSLFWYQQALGQGPEFLTYFQNEAQLDKSGLPSDRFFAERPEGSVSTLKIQRTQQEDSAVYLCASRIRGHRTAGELFFGEGSRLTVL.

This clonotype was observed a handful of times. The chain is built from TRBV9 and TRBJ2-3; TRBD1 matches 11 bases. Germline V gene sequence: CDR1 SGDLS, CDR2 YYNGEE. After removal of 3 bases from V and 5 bases from J, the junction contained 8 bases not matched to a gene. CDR3 length: 16 residues. As DNA, the CDR3 is TGTGCCAGCAGCGCGAGGGACAGGGGGTCACAAGATACGCAGTATTTT. Amino acid sequence: CASSARDRGSQDTQYF. The complete variable domain, with remaining parts taken from reference TRBV9 and TRBJ2-3, reads DSGVTQTPKHLITATGQRVTLRCSPRSGDLSVYWYQQSLDQGLQFLIQYYNGEERAKGNILERFSAQQFPDLHSELNLSSLELGDSALYFCASSARDRGSQDTQYFGPGTRLTVL.

The chain is built from TRBV6-2 or TRBV6-3 and TRBJ2-1; maybe TRBD1 (8 bases). Germline lookup yields CDR1 MNHEY and CDR2 SVGEGT. The V end lost 5 bases, the J end lost 6 bases, and 17 bases lay between the germline ends. The length of the CDR3 is 15 residues. As DNA, the CDR3 is TGTGCCAGCAGTACAGGGGGACTAAGCACCAATGAGCAGTTCTTC. Protein: CASSTGGLSTNEQFF.

This clonotype was recorded many times. The genes are TRBV6-1 and TRBJ1-5; possibly TRBD1 for D (6 bases). Deletions cut 8 bases from V and 4 bases from J, with 21 bases between. The germline V gene encodes CDR1 MNHNS and CDR2 SASEGT. This CDR3 is built from 16 residues. The CDR3 sequence: CASAPSPLGANQPQHF. In DNA, the CDR3 is TGTGCCAGCGCACCTTCCCCGCTGGGGGCAAATCAGCCCCAGCATTTT.

The J gene is TRBJ2-7, the V gene TRBV2; D tentatively fits TRBD1 or TRBD2 (5 bases each). The CDR3 is 13 residues long. Germline V lookup: CDR1 SNHLY, CDR2 FYNNEI. V was trimmed by 7 bases and J by 3 bases, leaving 13 bases between them. CDR3 nucleotides: TGTGCCAGCAACACGGGGCTCCTCTACGAGCAGTACTTC. Amino acid sequence: CASNTGLLYEQYF. Full variable domain (remainder filled in from reference TRBV2 and TRBJ2-7): EPEVTQTPSHQVTQMGQEVILRCVPISNHLYFYWYRQILGQKVEFLVSFYNNEISEKSEIFDDQFSVERPDGSNFTLKIRSTKLEDSAMYFCASNTGLLYEQYFGPGTRLTVT.

This clonotype has at least ten counts. The V gene is TRBV6-2 or TRBV6-3, the J gene TRBJ2-7; 7 positions agree with TRBD1. Trimming took 5 bases from V and 2 from J; bases not matched to a gene: 15. This CDR3 is 17 amino acids long. Germline CDR1 and CDR2: MNHEY and SVGEGT. The CDR3 DNA follows: TGTGCCAGCAGTAGAGGATTCGGACCAGGGGGAACCTACGAGCAGTACTTC. It encodes CASSRGFGPGGTYEQYF.

This clonotype was counted many times. The V gene is TRBV7-6, the J gene TRBJ2-2, with D perhaps matching TRBD1 or TRBD2 (5 bases each). The V end was cut by 3 bases, the J end by 3 bases, with 11 bases between. CDR3 length: 15 amino acids. Germline CDR1 and CDR2: SGHVS and FNYEAQ. Here the CDR3 DNA reads TGTGCCAGCAGCTTGGGTTTGGGGGACACCGGGGAGCTGTTTTTT. Translating it yields CASSLGLGDTGELFF.

The rearrangement uses TRBV28 and TRBJ2-7; D is unclear. Per germline, CDR1 MDHEN and CDR2 SYDVKM. The CDR3 is 15 residues long. V lost 7 bases and J 2 bases, leaving 18 bases between the germline ends. The CDR3 coding sequence is TGTGCCAGCAAATCAAGCTCTTACGACACCTACGAGCAGTACTTC. This gives the protein CASKSSSYDTYEQYF.